The 3 T cell receptor beta chains given below trace back to one sample, sequenced in a study of OX40 agonist ivuxolimab in advanced cancers. Profiling relied on immunoSEQ multiplex PCR, and the TCRdb table lists in-frame clones only, not all of them. Here the sample spans roughly 60,000 clones, around nine tenths being singletons. Sequencing used CD4+ or CD8+ T cells sorted from blood, obtained in a trial of the OX40 agonist ivuxolimab. The receptors derive from an adult with an advanced solid tumor such as melanoma, head and neck, liver or kidney cancer.

The V gene is TRBV11-2, the J gene TRBJ2-4; no clear D gene. The CDR3 extends over 14 amino acids. Germline values: CDR1 SGHAT, CDR2 FQNNGV. Trimming left V 3 bases short and J 0 bases short, with 6 bases between. The CDR3 region is CASSFIGAKNIQYF. The CDR3 bases are TGTGCCAGCAGCTTCATCGGAGCCAAAAACATTCAGTACTTC.

The V call is TRBV29-1, the J call TRBJ2-3, with 9 bases lining up with TRBD2. The CDR3 is 13 amino acids. Germline V gene sequence: CDR1 SQVTM, CDR2 ANQGSEA. The V gene end was trimmed by 4 bases and the J gene end by 7 bases; junction bases not matched to a gene: 6. In DNA, the CDR3 is TGCAGCGTTGGTAGCGGGAGAGGGAATACGCAGTATTTT. It translates to CSVGSGRGNTQYF.

The chain combines TRBV18 with TRBJ2-4, with D tentatively TRBD2 (5 bases). V was shortened by 0 bases and J by 1 base, with 10 bases between the two germline ends. Germline loops: CDR1 KGHSH, CDR2 LQKENI. This CDR3 has 16 residues. The CDR3 loop reads CASSPPDGVAKNIQYF. In nucleotides, the CDR3 is TGTGCCAGCTCACCACCAGACGGGGTGGCCAAAAACATTCAGTACTTC.